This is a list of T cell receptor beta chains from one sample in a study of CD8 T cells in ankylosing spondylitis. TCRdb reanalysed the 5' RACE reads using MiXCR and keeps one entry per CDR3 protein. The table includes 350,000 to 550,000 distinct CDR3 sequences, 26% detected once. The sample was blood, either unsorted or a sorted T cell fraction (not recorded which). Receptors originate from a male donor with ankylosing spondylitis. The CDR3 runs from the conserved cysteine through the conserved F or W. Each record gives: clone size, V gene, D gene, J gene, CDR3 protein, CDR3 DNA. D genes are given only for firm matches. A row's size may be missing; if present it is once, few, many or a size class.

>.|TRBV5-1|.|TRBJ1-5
CASSAFPGQRSNQPQHF
TGCGCCAGCAGCGCGTTTCCGGGACAACGGAGCAATCAGCCCCAGCATTTT
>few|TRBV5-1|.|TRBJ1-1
CASSSYGVGTEAFF
TGCGCCAGCAGCTCCTACGGGGTCGGCACTGAAGCTTTCTTT
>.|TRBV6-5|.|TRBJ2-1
CASTSPGGEQFF
TGTGCCAGCACCTCCCCTGGTGGTGAGCAGTTCTTC
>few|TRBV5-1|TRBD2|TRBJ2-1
CASSLGLAGFSYNEQFF
TGCGCCAGCAGCTTGGGACTAGCGGGTTTCTCCTACAATGAGCAGTTCTTC
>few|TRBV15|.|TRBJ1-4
CATSSQQNEKLFF
TGTGCCACCAGCTCACAACAGAATGAAAAACTGTTTTTT
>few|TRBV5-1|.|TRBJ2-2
CASSPQYTGELFF
TGCGCCAGCAGCCCTCAGTACACCGGGGAGCTGTTTTTT
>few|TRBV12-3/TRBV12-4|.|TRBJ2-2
CARDLNTGELFF
TGTGCCAGGGACTTGAACACCGGGGAGCTGTTTTTT
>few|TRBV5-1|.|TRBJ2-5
CASSNLGRKEETQYF
TGCGCCAGCAGCAATCTGGGGAGAAAAGAAGAGACCCAGTACTTC
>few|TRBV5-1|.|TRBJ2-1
CASSLVGQTSNEQFF
TGCGCCAGCAGCTTGGTGGGACAAACATCCAATGAGCAGTTCTTC
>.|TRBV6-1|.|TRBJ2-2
CASSESGAVELFF
TGTGCCAGCAGTGAATCGGGGGCCGTGGAGCTGTTTTTT
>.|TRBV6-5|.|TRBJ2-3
CASSPRPFTDTQYF
TGTGCCAGCAGTCCTCGACCTTTCACAGATACGCAGTATTTT
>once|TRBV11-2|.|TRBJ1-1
CASSSPLRMGPEAFF
TGTGCCAGCAGCTCCCCCCTCCGTATGGGGCCTGAAGCTTTCTTT
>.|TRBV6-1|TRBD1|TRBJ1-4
CASRDRGGGEKLFF
TGTGCCAGCAGGGACAGGGGAGGGGGTGAAAAACTGTTTTTT
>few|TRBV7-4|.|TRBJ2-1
CASSQRSQNPYNEQFF
TGTGCCAGCAGCCAAAGGTCCCAAAATCCCTACAATGAGCAGTTCTTC
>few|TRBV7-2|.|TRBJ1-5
CASSLVVGGNQPQHF
TGTGCCAGCAGCTTAGTGGTAGGGGGCAATCAGCCCCAGCATTTT
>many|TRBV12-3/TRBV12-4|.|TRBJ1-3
CASSFSSGNTIYF
TGTGCCAGCAGTTTTTCCTCTGGAAACACCATATATTTT
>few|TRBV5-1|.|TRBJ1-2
CASSPDGSDSWSYTF
TGCGCCAGCAGTCCGGACGGGTCCGATTCCTGGAGCTACACCTTC
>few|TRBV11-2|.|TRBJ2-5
CASSLDSSTKTQYF
TGTGCCAGCAGCTTAGATTCCTCGACGAAGACCCAGTACTTC
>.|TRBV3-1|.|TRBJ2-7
CASGGWGSYEQYF
TGTGCCAGCGGCGGATGGGGCTCCTACGAGCAGTACTTC
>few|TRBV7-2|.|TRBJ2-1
CASSLAATGLIKYEQFF
TGTGCCAGCAGCTTAGCCGCGACAGGTTTGATTAAGTATGAGCAGTTCTTC
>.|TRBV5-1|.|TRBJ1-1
CASSLEDGTEAFF
TGCGCCAGCAGCTTGGAGGACGGCACTGAAGCTTTCTTT
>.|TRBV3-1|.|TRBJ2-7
CASSQRTYEQYF
TGTGCCAGCAGCCAACGCACCTACGAGCAGTACTTC